Sequencing of this T cell receptor (beta chain) was carried out in a study of molecular identifiers for immune sequencing clone quantification. It was from 20,000 to 1,000,000 sorted cells, with 10%, 30% or 50% RNA, that naive CD8 libraries came. Sorted naive CD8 T cells were those defined as CD8+CD4-CCR7+CD45RA+. This clonotype has at least ten counts. There are 16 residues in the CDR3. From germline, CDR1 is MDHEN and CDR2 SYDVKM. V lost 4 bases, J lost 4 bases, and 12 bases stayed unmatched. Library preparation followed earlier protocols using designated TCR primers. In TCRdb, the PCR reads were re-called with MiXCR into one record per CDR3 protein. The sample shows approximately 320,000 distinct CDR3 sequences, under 25% of them seen only once.

Sequencing was carried out using naive CD8+ T cells from blood, with Jurkat cell RNA spiked in. The subset denotes: FACS-sorted CD8+CD4-CCR7+CD45RA+ naive T cells. The source of this sequence is a human donor in good health. Some libraries in this study had Jurkat cell RNA spiked in. The chain uses TRBV28 and TRBJ1-2; 7 bases match TRBD1. The CDR3 coding sequence is TGTGCCAGCAGTTCCCGAATACAGGGGATGAGCTATGGCTACACCTTC. Its translation is CASSSRIQGMSYGYTF.